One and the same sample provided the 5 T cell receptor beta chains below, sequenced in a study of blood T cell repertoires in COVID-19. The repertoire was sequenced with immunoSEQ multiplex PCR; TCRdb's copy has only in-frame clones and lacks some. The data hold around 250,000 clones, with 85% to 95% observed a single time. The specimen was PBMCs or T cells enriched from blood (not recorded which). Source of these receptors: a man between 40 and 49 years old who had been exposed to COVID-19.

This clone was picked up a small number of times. CDR3 nucleotides: TGTGCCAGTAGCGGTGCGGAGGGCCAAGAGACCCAGTACTTC. Translating gives CASSGAEGQETQYF. J is TRBJ2-5 and V is TRBV19; tentative D call: TRBD2 (6 bases). The V and J ends lost 6 bases and 1 base respectively, with 12 bases between them. This CDR3 spans 14 amino acids. Germline assignment: CDR1 LNHDA and CDR2 SQIVND (reference sequence).

Here the CDR3 reads CASSIPGVNTEAFF. CDR3 bases: TGTGCCAGTAGTATCCCAGGGGTGAACACTGAAGCTTTCTTT. The rearrangement joins TRBV19 to TRBJ1-1; weak D call: TRBD1 (6 bases). The CDR3 is 14 residues long. Germline CDR1 reads LNHDA; CDR2 reads SQIVND (reference sequence). V was shortened by 3 bases and J by 0 bases, with 8 bases between the two germline ends.

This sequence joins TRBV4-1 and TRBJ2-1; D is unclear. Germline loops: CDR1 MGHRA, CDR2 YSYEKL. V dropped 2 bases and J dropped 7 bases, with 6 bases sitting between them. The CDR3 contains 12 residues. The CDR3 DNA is TGCGCCAGCAGCCAAATTAGTAATGAGCAGTTCTTC. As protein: CASSQISNEQFF.

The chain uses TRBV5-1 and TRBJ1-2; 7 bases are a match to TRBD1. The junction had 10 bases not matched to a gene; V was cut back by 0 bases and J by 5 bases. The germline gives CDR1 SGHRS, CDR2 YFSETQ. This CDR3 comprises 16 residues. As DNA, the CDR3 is TGCGCCAGCAGCTTGGCTGGACAGGTGGACAATTATGGCTACACCTTC. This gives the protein CASSLAGQVDNYGYTF.

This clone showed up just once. This CDR3 reads CAWIRSAGAYEQYF. In nucleotides, the CDR3 is TGTGCCTGGATCCGTTCAGCGGGAGCCTACGAGCAGTACTTC. J is TRBJ2-7 and V is TRBV30; 8 bases agree with TRBD2. With V trimmed by 4 bases and J by 2 bases, 7 bases remained unmatched. Germline-derived CDR1 and CDR2 are GTSNPN and SVGIG (reference sequence). The CDR3 runs to 14 residues.